This T cell receptor beta chain originates from a study of cytomegalovirus exposure and HLA in healthy donors. Study results and caveats: Several of the most significant clusters appeared, in a later analysis, to be linked to common viral pathogens.

V shed 4 bases, J shed 8 bases, and the junction held 5 bases outside the gene matches. CDR1 SGDLS and CDR2 YYNGEE come from the germline V gene. The CDR3 covers 14 residues. PCR primers comprised 60 Vbeta and 13 Jbeta primers. The method was immunoSEQ multiplex PCR; TCRdb's version includes in-frame clones alone and lacks a portion of them. The sample has 150,000 to 200,000 clones, about 65% seen once. This clone has a handful of counts. Its antigen is still unknown. The gene calls are TRBV9 and TRBJ2-4, with 11 bases aligning to TRBD1. The sample taken for sequencing was PBMCs. The sequence derives from a young woman in good health and CMV-seronegative. As DNA, the CDR3 is TGTGCCAGCAGCCTCGGGACAGGGGGGGACATTCAGTACTTC. This encodes CASSLGTGGDIQYF.